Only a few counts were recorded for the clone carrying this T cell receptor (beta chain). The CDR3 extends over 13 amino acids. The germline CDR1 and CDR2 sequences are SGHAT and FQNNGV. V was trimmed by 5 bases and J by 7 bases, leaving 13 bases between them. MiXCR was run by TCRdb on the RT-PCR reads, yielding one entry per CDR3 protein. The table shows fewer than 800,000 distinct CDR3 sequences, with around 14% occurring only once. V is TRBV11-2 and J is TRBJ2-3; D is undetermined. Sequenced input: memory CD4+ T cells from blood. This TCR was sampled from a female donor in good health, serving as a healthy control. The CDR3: CASSLPDTYTQYF. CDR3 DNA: TGTGCCAGCAGCCTCCCCGACACCTATACGCAGTATTTT. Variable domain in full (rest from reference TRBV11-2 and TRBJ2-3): EAGVAQSPRYKIIEKRQSVAFWCNPISGHATLYWYQQILGQGPKLLIQFQNNGVVDDSQLPKDRFSAERLKGVDSTLKIQPAKLEDSAVYLCASSLPDTYTQYFGPGTRLTVL.